This TCR beta chain stems from a study of CD8 T cells in Susac syndrome. This CDR3 is built from 15 residues. Germline V gene lookup returns CDR1 LGHDT and CDR2 YNNKEL (reference sequence). J was trimmed by 5 bases and V by 3 bases; bases with no gene match: 3. The patients with Susac syndrome satisfied recently defined diagnostic criteria for either definite or probable disease. Bulk CD8+ and CD4+ cells came from magnetic negative isolation; CD8+ TEMRA by FACS. RNA amounts of about 0.5 to 1 ug underwent reverse transcription with random hexamers. TCRdb reprocessed the immunoSEQ multiplex PCR reads with MiXCR, giving one entry per CDR3 protein. The profile shows over 150,000 distinct CDR3 sequences, more than 95% of them singletons.

Sequencing was performed on CD4+ T cells from PBMCs. The gene calls are TRBV3-1 and TRBJ2-1, with TRBD2 matching 11 bases. This TCR derives from a human donor with Susac syndrome. Written as DNA, the CDR3 is TGTGCCAGCAGCCAGGGGACTAGCGGAGACAATGAGCAGTTCTTC. Translating it yields CASSQGTSGDNEQFF.